These 13 T cell receptor beta chains were sequenced from one sample in a study of identical twins. Each CDR3 protein is one row after TCRdb ran MiXCR on the 5' RACE reads. The table has about 240,000 distinct CDR3 sequences, roughly 13% seen once. The same sample was also studied in work on yellow fever vaccine responses in identical twins.

What was sequenced was memory (CD45RO+) T cells sorted from blood. The receptors were sampled from a woman aged 18-29 years in good health.

The chain combines TRBV4-3 with TRBJ1-4; no definite D call. The CDR3 consists of 18 residues. Trimming cost V 0 bases and J 8 bases, with 22 bases left between them. Germline CDR1 is LGHNA and CDR2 is YSLEER. DNA for the CDR3: TGCGCCAGCAGCCAAGACCCGTCAAGGGAGTCCAATTCGGAAAAACTGTTTTTT. Its translation is CASSQDPSRESNSEKLFF.

The chain has TRBV20-1 and TRBJ1-6; the D is unclear. The CDR3 is 11 amino acids. Deletions cut 7 bases from V and 10 bases from J, with 11 bases between. CDR1 is DFQATT and CDR2 is SNEGSKA in the germline V gene (reference sequence). In DNA form, the CDR3 reads TGCAGTGTAAGCCGCGAATCACCCCTCCACTTT. Residues: CSVSRESPLHF.

The V and J genes are TRBV15 and TRBJ2-7; a possible D gene is TRBD2 (5 bases). Trimming removed 5 bases at V and 4 bases at J, with 15 bases between. Germline V gives CDR1 LNHNV, CDR2 YYDKDF (reference sequence). The length of the CDR3 is 14 residues. The CDR3 DNA follows: TGTGCCACCAGCCTCCCCCTGGGCGGGTACGAGCAGTACTTC. Translating it yields CATSLPLGGYEQYF.

This clonotype has only a few counts. This chain uses TRBV12-3 or TRBV12-4 with TRBJ1-5, with 7 bases fitting TRBD1. The V gene end was trimmed by 7 bases and the J gene end by 0 bases; junction bases not matched to a gene: 6. The CDR3 runs 15 residues. The CDR3 is CASNSRGSSNQPQHF. The CDR3 region has the DNA TGTGCCAGCAATTCCAGGGGGAGTAGCAATCAGCCCCAGCATTTT.

This chain joins TRBV20-1 and TRBJ2-7, with D possibly called TRBD1 or TRBD2 (6 bases each). Trimming cost V 1 base and J 3 bases, with 13 bases left between them. The CDR3 covers 14 residues. CDR1 and CDR2 (germline): DFQATT, SNEGSKA (reference sequence). The CDR3 DNA reads TGCAGTGCTAGAGTAGCAGGGGAGGACTACGAGCAGTACTTC. Translated, it gives CSARVAGEDYEQYF.

The rearrangement joins TRBV7-9 to TRBJ2-2; tentatively, D is TRBD1 (5 bases). The CDR3 is 14 amino acids. Trimming took 5 bases from V and 1 from J, leaving 8 bases between them. Germline CDR1 reads SEHNR; CDR2 reads FQNEAQ (reference sequence). CDR3 in amino acids: CASSMTENTGELFF. The DNA of the CDR3 is TGTGCCAGCAGCATGACAGAGAACACCGGGGAGCTGTTTTTT.

The chain links TRBV14 to TRBJ1-6; D is uncertain. CDR1 and CDR2 (germline): SGHDN, FVKESK. The CDR3 spans 15 residues. The germline V and J ends were trimmed by 3 bases and 4 bases, with 10 bases remaining between them. In DNA form, the CDR3 reads TGTGCCAGCAGCCAGACGGGTGTTTATAATTCACCCCTCCACTTT. This codes for CASSQTGVYNSPLHF. The full variable domain, in which reference TRBV14 and TRBJ1-6 provide the parts outside the CDR3, is EAGVTQFPSHSVIEKGQTVTLRCDPISGHDNLYWYRRVMGKEIKFLLHFVKESKQDESGMPNNRFLAERTGGTYSTLKVQPAELEDSGVYFCASSQTGVYNSPLHFGNGTRLTVT.

The chain combines TRBV6-2 or TRBV6-3 with TRBJ2-3; D perhaps matches TRBD2 (6 bases). V was clipped by 2 bases and J by 6 bases, with 9 bases between them. CDR3 length: 13 amino acids. Germline-derived CDR1 and CDR2 are MNHEY and SVGEGT. CDR3 protein: CASSYPAGDTQYF. The CDR3 nucleotides are TGTGCCAGCAGTTACCCGGCGGGGGATACGCAGTATTTT.

The chain combines TRBV2 with TRBJ2-2; tentatively, D is TRBD2 (6 bases). Trimming took off 7 bases at V and 6 bases at J, with 15 bases between the two ends. Per the germline V gene, CDR1 is SNHLY and CDR2 is FYNNEI. The CDR3 has 14 amino acids. The CDR3 DNA reads as TGTGCCAGCATGGAGACTAGAGGACCCGGGGAGCTGTTTTTT. It translates to CASMETRGPGELFF.

The sample holds a few counts of this clonotype. The genes are TRBV10-3 and TRBJ2-4, with a tentative D call TRBD1 (6 bases). From germline, CDR1 is ENHRY and CDR2 SYGVKD. Deletions cut 6 bases from V and 5 bases from J, with 17 bases between. This CDR3 is 15 amino acids long. CDR3 region: CAISDPGTPENIQYF. The CDR3 DNA follows: TGTGCCATCAGCGACCCCGGGACACCCGAAAACATTCAGTACTTC.

The V and J genes are TRBV10-2 and TRBJ1-1; D is unresolved. V shed 5 bases and J shed 6 bases, with 16 bases lying between them. Germline V lookup: CDR1 WSHSY, CDR2 SAAADI. This CDR3 spans 14 amino acids. Here the CDR3 reads CASSSGVPFSEAFF. In nucleotides, the CDR3 is TGCGCCAGCAGTTCCGGAGTCCCATTTTCTGAAGCTTTCTTT.

This clonotype was seen a handful of times. J is TRBJ1-4 and V is TRBV3-1; 8 bases are shared with TRBD1. The V segment lost 4 bases and the J segment 8 bases; nucleotides outside the gene matches: 6. Germline CDR1 LGHDT, CDR2 YNNKEL (reference sequence). CDR3 size: 14 residues. The CDR3 nucleotides read TGTGCCAGCAGCCTACAGGGGGTCGCGGAAAAACTGTTTTTT. Its translation is CASSLQGVAEKLFF.

The rearrangement joins TRBV6-4 to TRBJ2-1, with 7 positions matching TRBD1. This CDR3 contains 17 residues. The junction had 7 bases not matched to a gene; V was cut back by 0 bases and J by 2 bases. The V gene's germline CDR1 is MRHNA and CDR2 SNTAGT. Written as DNA, the CDR3 is TGTGCCAGCAGTGACTCCTTAAGGGGGCCACCCTACAATGAGCAGTTCTTC. It specifies CASSDSLRGPPYNEQFF.